The 16 T cell receptor beta chains presented below share a single source sample, sequenced in a study of shared clonotypes between healthy human individuals (dated by TCRdb to the early 2020s). Library prep was done by the immunoSEQ multiplex PCR assay. TCRdb carries this immuneACCESS record with in-frame sequences only. Its versions omit some clonotypes, under half of them owing to an unresolved V gene in the studies checked, with the rest unexplained. This sample has about 1.1 million clones in its table, and more than 75% of those were observed once. Approximately 0.5% of the sample is held by the ten biggest clonotypes. The sequenced material came from memory CD4+ T cells from PBMCs. Interpreted using the paper, the cell subset or site label stands for: CD45RA-negative fraction. The source is a man aged 18 to 29 in good health. Some clones in this sample may be carry-over from other donors' samples.

CDR3 region: CASSLQRTGEQYF. CDR3 DNA: TGTGCCAGCAGCCTACAAAGGACGGGGGAGCAGTACTTC. The chain joins TRBV14 to TRBJ2-7; a weak D match, TRBD2 (5 bases). The CDR3 runs 13 residues. The V and J ends lost 4 bases and 7 bases respectively, with 14 bases between them. The germline V gene encodes CDR1 SGHDN and CDR2 FVKESK.

The chain recombines TRBV5-1 with TRBJ1-4; the D is unclear. Germline values: CDR1 SGHRS, CDR2 YFSETQ. The CDR3 extends over 16 amino acids. Between the trimmed V and J ends, which lost 0 bases and 7 bases, there was a span of 16 bases. The DNA of the CDR3 is TGCGCCAGCAGCTTGGCGGTTGGGAGCTTGGCTGAAAAACTGTTTTTT. Translating gives CASSLAVGSLAEKLFF.

CDR3 protein: CASSSPQIGEQYF. The CDR3 DNA is TGTGCCAGCAGCTCGCCCCAAATCGGGGAGCAGTACTTC. The gene calls are TRBV7-2 and TRBJ2-7; no firm D call. V lost 4 bases to trimming and J lost 7 bases, with 14 bases between them. Germline CDR1 reads SGHTA; CDR2 reads FQGNSA. The CDR3 spans 13 residues.

The rearrangement uses TRBV5-6 and TRBJ2-3; a weak D match, TRBD1 (5 bases). Germline V gene lookup returns CDR1 SGHDT and CDR2 YYEEEE. The CDR3 is made up of 16 amino acids. Trimming took off 3 bases at V and 1 base at J, with 15 bases between the two ends. CDR3: CASSSRARSGTDTQYF. Here the CDR3 DNA reads TGTGCCAGCAGCTCCAGGGCGCGGTCTGGCACAGATACGCAGTATTTT. Combining the CDR3 with reference TRBV5-6 and TRBJ2-3 gives the whole variable domain DAGVTQSPTHLIKTRGQQVTLRCSPKSGHDTVSWYQQALGQGPQFIFQYYEEEERQRGNFPDRFSGHQFPNYSSELNVNALLLGDSALYLCASSSRARSGTDTQYFGPGTRLTVL.

The CDR3 sequence: CASSDRGGPETQYF. DNA of the CDR3: TGTGCCAGCAGTGATCGGGGGGGCCCGGAGACCCAGTACTTC. This chain connects TRBV2 to TRBJ2-5; 8 positions agree with TRBD2. The J segment lost 5 bases and the V segment lost 3 bases, leaving 5 bases of the junction unmatched. The CDR3 has 14 residues. CDR1 and CDR2 (germline): SNHLY, FYNNEI.

The V call is TRBV5-1, the J call TRBJ2-5; 8 bases line up with TRBD2. Germline V gene data show CDR1 as SGHRS and CDR2 as YFSETQ. The CDR3 sequence is 16 residues long. V gave up 0 bases and J gave up 2 bases; unmatched junction bases: 6. This CDR3 reads CASSLALASGQETQYF. Written as DNA, the CDR3 is TGCGCCAGCAGCTTGGCCCTGGCTAGCGGGCAAGAGACCCAGTACTTC.

The chain couples TRBV6-5 to TRBJ2-5, with D tentatively TRBD1 (6 bases). The germline gives CDR1 MNHEY, CDR2 SVGAGI. This CDR3 has 15 amino acids. Between the trimmed V and J ends, which lost 5 bases and 2 bases, there was a span of 15 bases. The CDR3 reads CASSRDKWGQETQYF. The CDR3, as DNA: TGTGCCAGCAGTCGGGACAAGTGGGGACAAGAGACCCAGTACTTC.

The chain links TRBV19 to TRBJ2-5, with a possible D match to TRBD1 (6 bases). This CDR3 region has 16 residues. The germline V gene has CDR1 LNHDA and CDR2 SQIVND (reference sequence). Trimming shortened V by 3 bases and J by 5 bases, and 19 bases separated the two germline ends. The chain's CDR3 is CASSIGRQGRRETQYF. In DNA form, the CDR3 reads TGTGCCAGTAGTATCGGAAGGCAGGGGCGCCGGGAGACCCAGTACTTC.

The V call is TRBV5-5, the J call TRBJ2-3, with D perhaps TRBD1 (6 bases). The CDR3 sequence is 12 residues long. CDR1 and CDR2 from the germline V gene are SGHKS and YYEKEE (reference sequence). V was clipped by 0 bases and J by 9 bases, with 8 bases between them. In DNA form, the CDR3 reads TGTGCCAGCAGCTTGGACAGGGAAACGCAGTATTTT. This codes for CASSLDRETQYF.

The chain combines TRBV7-9 with TRBJ1-5; D may be TRBD1 (6 bases). The V and J ends lost 1 base and 0 bases respectively, with 16 bases between them. This CDR3 has 18 residues. The V gene's germline CDR1 is SEHNR and CDR2 FQNEAQ (reference sequence). The CDR3 region is CASSLGLPRGYSNQPQHF. CDR3 nucleotide sequence: TGTGCCAGCAGCTTAGGGCTCCCGAGGGGGTATAGCAATCAGCCCCAGCATTTT.

This chain links TRBV15 with TRBJ2-7; possibly TRBD1 or TRBD2 for D (6 bases each). The CDR3 covers 16 residues. The germline V and J ends were trimmed by 0 bases and 2 bases, with 14 bases remaining between them. Germline values: CDR1 LNHNV, CDR2 YYDKDF (reference sequence). As DNA, the CDR3 is TGTGCCACCAGCAGAGATGGGGGCGGGACCCCCTACGAGCAGTACTTC. Translated, it gives CATSRDGGGTPYEQYF.

The rearrangement joins TRBV18 to TRBJ2-7; a possible D gene is TRBD1 (5 bases). In germline, CDR1 is KGHSH, CDR2 LQKENI. The CDR3 length is 14 residues. The V and J ends lost 3 bases and 5 bases respectively, with 14 bases between them. CDR3 DNA: TGTGCCAGCTCACCCCGGGCAAGGGGCCACGAGCAGTACTTC. It encodes CASSPRARGHEQYF.

The chain has TRBV5-1 and TRBJ2-1; 7 bases map to TRBD1. The CDR3 sequence is 14 residues long. The germline gives CDR1 SGHRS, CDR2 YFSETQ. V lost 0 bases to trimming and J lost 9 bases; unmatched junction nucleotides: 6. The CDR3 is CASSLEAGGTEQFF. The CDR3 coding sequence is TGCGCCAGCAGCTTGGAGGCAGGGGGTACTGAGCAGTTCTTC.

The rearrangement joins TRBV19 to TRBJ1-1; 7 nucleotides agree with TRBD1. Germline trimming cut 8 bases from V and 1 base from J; bases unmatched to any gene: 1. The length of the CDR3 is 12 residues. In germline, CDR1 is LNHDA, CDR2 SQIVND (reference sequence). The CDR3 reads CASWTGNTEAFF. In DNA form, the CDR3 reads TGTGCCAGTTGGACAGGGAACACTGAAGCTTTCTTT. The variable domain in full, completed from reference TRBV19 and TRBJ1-1, reads DGGITQSPKYLFRKEGQNVTLSCEQNLNHDAMYWYRQDPGQGLRLIYYSQIVNDFQKGDIAEGYSVSREKKESFPLTVTSAQKNPTAFYLCASWTGNTEAFFGQGTRLTVV.

The chain has TRBV11-2 and TRBJ2-5; tentative D call: TRBD2 (6 bases). Germline V CDR1 and CDR2: SGHAT, FQNNGV. V was clipped by 3 bases and J by 7 bases, with 15 bases between them. This CDR3 comprises 14 residues. The CDR3 sequence: CASSFRGSEGTQYF. CDR3 DNA sequence: TGTGCCAGCAGCTTCCGGGGCTCGGAGGGGACCCAGTACTTC. The full variable domain, in which reference TRBV11-2 and TRBJ2-5 provide the parts outside the CDR3, is EAGVAQSPRYKIIEKRQSVAFWCNPISGHATLYWYQQILGQGPKLLIQFQNNGVVDDSQLPKDRFSAERLKGVDSTLKIQPAKLEDSAVYLCASSFRGSEGTQYFGPGTRLLVL.

The V gene is TRBV4-1, the J gene TRBJ2-7; 13 bases map to TRBD2. Per the germline V gene, CDR1 is MGHRA and CDR2 is YSYEKL. The CDR3 totals 15 residues. Trimming cost V 2 bases and J 4 bases; bases outside gene matches: 2. Here the CDR3 reads CASSQTSGRAYEQYF. The CDR3 region has the DNA TGCGCCAGCAGCCAAACTAGCGGGAGGGCTTACGAGCAGTACTTC.